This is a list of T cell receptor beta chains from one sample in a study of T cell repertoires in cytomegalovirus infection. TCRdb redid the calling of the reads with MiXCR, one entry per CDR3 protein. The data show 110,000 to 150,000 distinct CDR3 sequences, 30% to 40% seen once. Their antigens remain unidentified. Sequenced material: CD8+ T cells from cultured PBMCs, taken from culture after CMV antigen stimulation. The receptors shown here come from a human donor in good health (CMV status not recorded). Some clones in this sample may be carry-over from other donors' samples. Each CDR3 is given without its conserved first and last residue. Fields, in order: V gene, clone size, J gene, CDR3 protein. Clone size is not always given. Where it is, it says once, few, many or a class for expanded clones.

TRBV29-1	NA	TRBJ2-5	SAPGRTDQETQY
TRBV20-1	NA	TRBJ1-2	SARVGGLTYGYT
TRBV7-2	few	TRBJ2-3	ASSLGGGAQY
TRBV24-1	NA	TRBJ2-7	ATSDLHGKQY
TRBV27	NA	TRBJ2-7	ASSLGQGRGEQY
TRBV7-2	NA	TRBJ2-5	ASSLLGGRETQY
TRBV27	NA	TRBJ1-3	ASSLTGNSGNTIY
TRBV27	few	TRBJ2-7	ASSLFRGYEQY
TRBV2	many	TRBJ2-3	ASSGIFTDTQY
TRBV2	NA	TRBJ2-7	ASIGAGNNYEQY
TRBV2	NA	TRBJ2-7	ASSAFSSYEQY
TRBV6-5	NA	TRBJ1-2	ASKTGQPYGYT
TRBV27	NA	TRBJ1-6	ASSFQTGTWNSPLH
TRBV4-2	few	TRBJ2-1	ASSQDELAGDYNEQF
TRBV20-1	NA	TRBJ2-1	SASVSIYNEQF
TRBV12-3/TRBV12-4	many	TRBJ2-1	ASSPLGTAAAYNEQF
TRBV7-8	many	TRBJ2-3	ASSFTGKRVADTQY
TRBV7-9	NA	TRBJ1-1	ASSSSGTANTEAF
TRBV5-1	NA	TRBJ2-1	ASSLYGPDEQF
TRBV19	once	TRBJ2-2	AGTGASAELF
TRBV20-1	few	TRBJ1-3	SARQLSGNTIY
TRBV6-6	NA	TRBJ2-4	ASSPSAPTSGDIQY
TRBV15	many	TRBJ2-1	ATSRGGGAYNEQF
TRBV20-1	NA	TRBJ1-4	SAPEGPKLF
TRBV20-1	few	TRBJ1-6	SARDRIGEGYNSPLH
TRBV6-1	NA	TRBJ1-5	ASSSAGGSGKQPQH
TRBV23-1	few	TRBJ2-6	ASRIPGQGFSGANVLT
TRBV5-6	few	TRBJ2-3	ASSLVHSTDTQY
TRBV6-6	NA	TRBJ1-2	ASSYSGTGTFMTYGYT
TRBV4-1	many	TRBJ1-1	ASSHGTENTEAF
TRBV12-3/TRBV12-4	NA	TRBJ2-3	ASSHTGTRGLDADTQY